The 2 T cell receptor beta chains below come from one sample, sequenced in a study of T cells in tumors after PD-1 blockade. Assay used: immunoSEQ multiplex PCR; TCRdb lists only in-frame clones, some missing. The table shows fewer than 3,000 clones, with roughly 77% occurring only once. Time point indicated: first of two post-therapy site-matched biopsies approximately two months apart. The source material was tumor tissue, sampled after anti-PD-1 treatment. The source of these receptors is a human donor with basal cell carcinoma.

CDR3 sequence reads: CASSPQGGSYNSPLHF. The CDR3, as DNA: TGTGCCAGCAGCCCCCAGGGCGGGTCCTATAATTCACCCCTCCACTTT. The rearrangement joins TRBV5-5 to TRBJ1-6; D is possibly TRBD1 (5 bases). V was trimmed by 4 bases and J by 1 base, leaving 12 bases between them. This CDR3 region has 16 residues. Germline CDR1 and CDR2: SGHKS and YYEKEE (reference sequence).

This chain links TRBV14 with TRBJ2-5, with D tentatively TRBD2 (6 bases). Trimming pared 0 bases from V and 5 bases from J, leaving 16 bases between. The CDR3 contains 16 residues. Germline CDR1 SGHDN, CDR2 FVKESK. CDR3 protein: CASSQDGTRRGETQYF. In DNA form, the CDR3 reads TGTGCCAGCAGCCAAGATGGAACACGACGGGGGGAGACCCAGTACTTC. The full variable domain, rest sourced from reference TRBV14 and TRBJ2-5, is EAGVTQFPSHSVIEKGQTVTLRCDPISGHDNLYWYRRVMGKEIKFLLHFVKESKQDESGMPNNRFLAERTGGTYSTLKVQPAELEDSGVYFCASSQDGTRRGETQYFGPGTRLLVL.